The 10 T cell receptor beta chains reported below all come from one sample, sequenced in a study of blood T cell repertoires in COVID-19. Generated by immunoSEQ multiplex PCR, the TCRdb table keeps only in-frame clones and is missing some. The sample carries a few hundred thousand clones, 70% to 90% recorded once. The material sequenced was PBMCs or T cells enriched from blood (not recorded which). These receptors were taken from a woman aged 45-65 years who had recovered from COVID-19.

The V gene is TRBV6-5, the J gene TRBJ2-7; 10 positions agree with TRBD1. J lost 6 bases, V lost 7 bases, and 9 bases had no gene match. The CDR3 has 14 residues. CDR1 is MNHEY, CDR2 SVGAGI, per germline. The CDR3 DNA reads as TGTGCCAGCACCCCGACAGGGGGCTTTTTCGAGCAGTACTTC. It specifies CASTPTGGFFEQYF.

The chain carries TRBV11-2 and TRBJ2-2; 7 nucleotides match TRBD2. CDR1 and CDR2 from the germline V gene are SGHAT and FQNNGV. CDR3 length equals 16 residues. The junction had 3 bases not matched to a gene; V was cut back by 2 bases and J by 0 bases. CDR3 amino acids: CASSLKAGANTGELFF. Here the CDR3 DNA reads TGTGCCAGCAGCTTAAAGGCGGGGGCGAACACCGGGGAGCTGTTTTTT.

The CDR3 DNA is TGCGCCAGCAGTGAGTCGGGCAGCCCCTACGAGCAGTACTTC. As protein: CASSESGSPYEQYF. The chain couples TRBV10-1 to TRBJ2-7; no definite D call. Germline V gene lookup returns CDR1 WNHNN and CDR2 SYGVQD (reference sequence). The CDR3 extends over 14 amino acids. V was cut by 0 bases and J by 2 bases, with 8 bases left in between.

This chain joins TRBV19 and TRBJ2-5; D perhaps matches TRBD2 (7 bases). The V gene lost 3 bases and the J gene lost 5 bases, with 25 bases spanning the gap. CDR1 is LNHDA, CDR2 SQIVND, per germline (reference sequence). This CDR3 contains 18 residues. The DNA of the CDR3 is TGTGCCAGTAGTATTGGGGCCGTCCCCGGGGGGCGGGGGGAGACCCAGTACTTC. This codes for CASSIGAVPGGRGETQYF. Using reference TRBV19 and TRBJ2-5 for the parts outside the CDR3, the full variable domain is DGGITQSPKYLFRKEGQNVTLSCEQNLNHDAMYWYRQDPGQGLRLIYYSQIVNDFQKGDIAEGYSVSREKKESFPLTVTSAQKNPTAFYLCASSIGAVPGGRGETQYFGPGTRLLVL.

The chain employs TRBV4-2 and TRBJ1-5; 9 bases are shared with TRBD1. With V trimmed by 0 bases and J by 2 bases, 2 bases remained unmatched. Germline V gene sequence: CDR1 LGHNA, CDR2 YNFKEQ. This CDR3 is 16 amino acids long. CDR3 protein: CASSQDWTGGNQPQHF. The CDR3 DNA follows: TGTGCCAGCAGCCAAGATTGGACAGGGGGCAATCAGCCCCAGCATTTT.

This clone was seen a handful of times. CDR3 coding DNA: TGCGCCAGCAGCCAAGAATACCGAGAAACTAGCAATCAGCCCCAGCATTTT. Translating it yields CASSQEYRETSNQPQHF. The J gene is TRBJ1-5, the V gene TRBV4-1; D is ambiguous. V lost 0 bases, J lost 0 bases, and 12 bases lay in between. Germline values: CDR1 MGHRA, CDR2 YSYEKL. This CDR3 comprises 17 residues.

V and J are TRBV19 and TRBJ1-5; no firm D call. Germline lookup yields CDR1 LNHDA and CDR2 SQIVND (reference sequence). Trimming removed 4 bases at V and 9 bases at J, with 10 bases between. This CDR3 has 12 amino acids. CDR3 sequence reads: CASSTQHGPQHF. In DNA, the CDR3 is TGTGCCAGTAGTACCCAACATGGGCCCCAGCATTTT.

The chain carries TRBV15 and TRBJ2-1; 7 bases line up with TRBD2. This CDR3 has 15 amino acids. CDR1 and CDR2 from the germline V gene are LNHNV and YYDKDF (reference sequence). V lost 0 bases to trimming and J lost 8 bases; unmatched junction nucleotides: 7. In DNA form, the CDR3 reads TGTGCCACCAGCAGAGATCCTACTAGCGCCCATGAGCAGTTCTTC. The encoded protein is CATSRDPTSAHEQFF.

In nucleotides, the CDR3 is TGTGCCAGCAGCTTAAAGAGGCTAGCCGATAACAATGAGCAGTTCTTC. It codes for CASSLKRLADNNEQFF. This sequence joins TRBV7-9 and TRBJ2-1; D perhaps matches TRBD2 (5 bases). This CDR3 is 16 amino acids long. Trimming removed 2 bases from V and 5 bases from J, with 16 bases in between. Germline CDR1 is SEHNR and CDR2 is FQNEAQ (reference sequence).

To note about this clone: Mismatch with germline at one junction end may stem from a read error. The DNA of the CDR3 is TGTGCTAGCAGCCCAAGACAGGGAGTCAAACCCAGCAATCAGCCCCAGCATTTT. As protein: CASSPRQGVKPSNQPQHF. J is TRBJ1-5 and V is TRBV7-7; 7 bases align to TRBD1. CDR3 length: 18 residues. CDR1 and CDR2 (germline): SSHAT, FNYEAQ (reference sequence).